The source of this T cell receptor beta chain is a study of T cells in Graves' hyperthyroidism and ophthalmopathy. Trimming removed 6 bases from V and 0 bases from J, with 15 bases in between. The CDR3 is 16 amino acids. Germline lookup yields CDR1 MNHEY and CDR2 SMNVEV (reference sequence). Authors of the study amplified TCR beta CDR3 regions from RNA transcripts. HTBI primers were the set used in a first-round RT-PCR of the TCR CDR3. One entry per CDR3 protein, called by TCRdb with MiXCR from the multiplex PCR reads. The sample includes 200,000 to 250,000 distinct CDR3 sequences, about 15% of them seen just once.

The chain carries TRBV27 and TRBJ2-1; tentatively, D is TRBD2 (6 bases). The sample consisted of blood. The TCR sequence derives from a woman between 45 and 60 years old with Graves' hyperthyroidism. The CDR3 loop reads CASSRPSASSYNEQFF. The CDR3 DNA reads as TGTGCCAGCAGCAGACCTAGCGCCAGCTCCTACAATGAGCAGTTCTTC.